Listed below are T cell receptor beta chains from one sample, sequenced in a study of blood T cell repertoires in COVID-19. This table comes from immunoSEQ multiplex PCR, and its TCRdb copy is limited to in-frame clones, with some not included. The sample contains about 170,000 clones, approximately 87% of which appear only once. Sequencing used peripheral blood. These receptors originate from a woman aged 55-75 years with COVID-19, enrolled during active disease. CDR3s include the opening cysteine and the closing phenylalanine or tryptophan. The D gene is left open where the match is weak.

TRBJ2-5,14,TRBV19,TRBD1,TGTGCCAGTAGCAGGGGACAGCTTCAAGAGACCCAGTACTTC,CASSRGQLQETQYF
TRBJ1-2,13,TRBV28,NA,TGTGCCAGCAGTTTCCAGGGATCTCTTGGCTACACCTTC,CASSFQGSLGYTF
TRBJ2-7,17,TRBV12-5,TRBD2,TGTGCTAGTGGTTTGGCAACGGGACTAGGGCGGCCGGGGGAGCAGTACTTC,CASGLATGLGRPGEQYF
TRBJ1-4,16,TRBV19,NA,TGTGCCAGTAGTATTTTCCCGGGACAAGGAAAAGAAAAACTGTTTTTT,CASSIFPGQGKEKLFF
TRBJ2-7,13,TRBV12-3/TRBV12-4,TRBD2,TGTGCCAGCAGAAAGCGGGAGGTAAGGGAGCAGTACTTC,CASRKREVREQYF
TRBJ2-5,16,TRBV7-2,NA,TGTGCCAGCAGCTTAGGGTTAACGCAGGGCCAAGAGACCCAGTACTTC,CASSLGLTQGQETQYF
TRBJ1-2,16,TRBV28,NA,TGTGCCAGCAGTTTATTAGAGGGCCCAACTAACTATGGCTACACCTTC,CASSLLEGPTNYGYTF
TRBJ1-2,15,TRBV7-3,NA,TGTGCCAGCAGCTCACCTAGGGGGATAAAGCCGGGCTACACCTTC,CASSSPRGIKPGYTF
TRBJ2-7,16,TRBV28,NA,TGTGCCAGCAGTCCACCCGACAGAAGCCCCACCTACGAGCAGTACTTC,CASSPPDRSPTYEQYF
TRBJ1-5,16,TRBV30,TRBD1,TGTGCCTGGAGTAAAAACAGGGGGTATAGCAATCAGCCCCAGCATTTT,CAWSKNRGYSNQPQHF
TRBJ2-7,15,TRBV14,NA,TGTGCCAGCAGCAAAGGACTGGGGACAACCTACGAGCAGTACTTC,CASSKGLGTTYEQYF
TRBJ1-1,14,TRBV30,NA,TGTGCCTGGAGTTTGGGCCCGGTGGGCACTGAAGCTTTCTTT,CAWSLGPVGTEAFF
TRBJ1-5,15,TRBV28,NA,TGTGCCAGCGGCTTACAGGGTCCCCTCGGGCAGCCCCAGCATTTT,CASGLQGPLGQPQHF
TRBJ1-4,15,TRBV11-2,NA,TGTGCCAGCAGCTTAGTAGGGGCCGGTGGGGAAAAACTGTTTTTT,CASSLVGAGGEKLFF